This TCR beta chain was identified in a study of shared clonotypes between healthy human individuals. Study overall: Contributing individuals were a couple of females and a few males aged 18 to 49.

CDR1 is MNHEY, CDR2 SVGAGI, per germline. The germline V and J ends were trimmed by 6 bases and 4 bases, with 10 bases remaining between them. This CDR3 has 13 residues. This clone was counted a few times. Its specificity is not known. Study-level findings and limits: Of the naive CD4 clonotypes, 4% to 5% were shared across a few donors. Few donors limited the genetic and exposure-history diversity represented.

The naive CD8 fraction comprised CD45RO-negative cells positively selected for CCR7 and excluded terminally differentiated effector memory CD45RA+ cells. TCRdb's table, derived via immunoSEQ multiplex PCR, lists solely in-frame clones and lacks some. The sample carries millions of clones, about 95% recorded once. The specimen was naive CD8+ T cells sorted from blood. The V and J genes are TRBV6-5 and TRBJ1-5; weak D call: TRBD1 (5 bases). The receptor's source is a man younger than 30 in good health. CDR3 loop: CASRRQQNQPQHF. The CDR3 nucleotides read TGTGCCAGCAGGCGACAGCAAAATCAGCCCCAGCATTTT.